Below are 19 T cell receptor beta chains sequenced from a single sample in a study of blood T cells in healthy people across ages. A second PCR of about 6 to 11 cycles used a sample-barcoded 5' primer and a J-beta primer mix. TCRdb ran MiXCR on the 5' RACE reads and lists one entry per CDR3 protein. The repertoire has 1.2 million to 1.5 million distinct CDR3 sequences, roughly 59% of them found once; the top ten carry over 5%. The sample consisted of blood. The receptors were sampled from a man in his late teens or twenties in good health.

This clonotype was counted only a few times. The chain combines TRBV6-4 with TRBJ2-1; TRBD1 aligns across 10 bases. The V segment lost 1 base and the J segment 4 bases; nucleotides outside the gene matches: 4. CDR3 length equals 16 residues. From germline, CDR1 is MRHNA and CDR2 SNTAGT. DNA of the CDR3: TGTGCCAGCAGTGACTTGACAGGGGGCACTTACAATGAGCAGTTCTTC. This sequence encodes CASSDLTGGTYNEQFF.

The chain couples TRBV4-3 to TRBJ2-1, with D possibly TRBD2 on 6 matching bases. CDR1 LGHNA and CDR2 YSLEER come from the germline V gene. The CDR3 length is 15 residues. Trimming stripped 1 base from V and 7 bases from J, with 14 bases between. The CDR3 bases are TGCGCCAGCAGCCAAGGACCCGGGGGTGGGAATGAGCAGTTCTTC. Protein sequence: CASSQGPGGGNEQFF.

The rearrangement links TRBV7-9 to TRBJ2-3, with D perhaps TRBD2 (5 bases). The germline V and J ends were trimmed by 5 bases and 0 bases, with 12 bases remaining between them. Germline V gene data show CDR1 as SEHNR and CDR2 as FQNEAQ (reference sequence). CDR3 length equals 15 residues. DNA of the CDR3: TGTGCCAGCAGCCCGAGCGAGCGGAGCACAGATACGCAGTATTTT. This encodes CASSPSERSTDTQYF.

The rearrangement links TRBV29-1 to TRBJ2-7; the match to TRBD1 covers 10 bases. The CDR3 has 14 amino acids. Germline loops: CDR1 SQVTM, CDR2 ANQGSEA. The V gene end was trimmed by 4 bases and the J gene end by 4 bases; junction bases not matched to a gene: 7. CDR3 sequence reads: CSVVETGGSYEQYF. CDR3 DNA sequence: TGCAGCGTTGTCGAGACAGGGGGCTCGTACGAGCAGTACTTC.

The chain joins TRBV7-2 to TRBJ1-5; 7 bases are a match to TRBD1. CDR1 is SGHTA, CDR2 FQGNSA, per germline. The J segment lost 9 bases and the V segment lost 3 bases, leaving 8 bases of the junction unmatched. This CDR3 has 14 residues. The DNA for the CDR3 is TGTGCCAGCAGCTTGGGACAGACGTATCGGCCCCAGCATTTT. Translation gives CASSLGQTYRPQHF.

A few counts support this clonotype. This chain connects TRBV6-1 to TRBJ2-3, with 7 bases that match TRBD2. There are 17 residues in the CDR3. J was trimmed by 6 bases and V by 6 bases; bases with no gene match: 18. CDR1 MNHNS and CDR2 SASEGT come from the germline V gene. CDR3 DNA: TGTGCCAGCAGCCTTCCTGGCGGGAGCCCCACCCGGGATACGCAGTATTTT. Its translation is CASSLPGGSPTRDTQYF.

This clonotype was seen only a few times. V is TRBV7-9 and J is TRBJ1-1, with a weak D call TRBD1 (6 bases). This CDR3 comprises 17 residues. Germline CDR1 is SEHNR and CDR2 is FQNEAQ (reference sequence). V was cut by 5 bases and J by 1 base, with 20 bases left in between. This CDR3 is CASSAWDTHDQNTEAFF. The CDR3 nucleotides are TGTGCCAGCAGCGCCTGGGACACCCATGACCAGAACACTGAAGCTTTCTTT.

About this clonotype: The junction shows a germline mismatch at one end, possibly a read error. This chain connects TRBV20-1 to TRBJ2-6; D may match TRBD1 or TRBD2 (5 bases each). The CDR3 runs 15 residues. Germline CDR1 is DFQATT and CDR2 is SNEGSKA (reference sequence). In DNA form, the CDR3 reads TGCAGTGCGAGAGGGGCTCCCTCTGGGGCCAACGTCCTGACTTTC. It codes for CSARGAPSGANVLTF.

The gene calls are TRBV6-5 and TRBJ1-1; maybe TRBD1 (6 bases). V was cut by 6 bases and J by 7 bases, with 15 bases left in between. The CDR3 totals 13 residues. Per the germline V gene, CDR1 is MNHEY and CDR2 is SVGAGI. CDR3 protein: CASRHRDRNEAFF. As DNA, the CDR3 is TGTGCCAGCAGGCACAGGGATAGGAATGAAGCTTTCTTT.

CDR3 region: CASSLYNRGYTEAFF. Here the CDR3 DNA reads TGTGCCAGCAGTTTATACAACAGGGGATACACTGAAGCTTTCTTT. The V call is TRBV28, the J call TRBJ1-1; 7 bases are a match to TRBD1. The germline gives CDR1 MDHEN, CDR2 SYDVKM. This CDR3 spans 15 amino acids. J lost 3 bases, V lost 1 base, and 5 bases had no gene match.

Here the CDR3 DNA reads TGCGCCAGCAGCTTATTCCCTAGCGGCCTCTACAATGAGCAGTTCTTC. It codes for CASSLFPSGLYNEQFF. This chain links TRBV5-1 with TRBJ2-1, with TRBD2 matching 7 bases. Germline loops: CDR1 SGHRS, CDR2 YFSETQ. V shed 2 bases and J 3 bases; nucleotides not matched to a gene: 8. This CDR3 has 16 amino acids.

The J gene is TRBJ2-1, the V gene TRBV27; 10 bases match TRBD2. V lost 5 bases to trimming and J lost 8 bases; unmatched junction nucleotides: 9. The V gene's germline CDR1 is MNHEY and CDR2 SMNVEV (reference sequence). The CDR3 contains 15 residues. The CDR3 DNA sequence: TGTGCCAGCAGTCCCGGGACTAGCGTCTCGGATGAGCAGTTCTTC. This encodes CASSPGTSVSDEQFF.

This clonotype was seen only a few times. The gene calls are TRBV11-2 and TRBJ2-1, with D possibly being TRBD1 (6 bases). Germline V gene data show CDR1 as SGHAT and CDR2 as FQNNGV. The CDR3 is made up of 14 amino acids. V was trimmed by 5 bases and J by 5 bases, leaving 13 bases between them. The CDR3 DNA reads TGTGCCAGCAGCATCGACCCAGGGGACAATGAGCAGTTCTTC. Translating it yields CASSIDPGDNEQFF.

The V gene is TRBV20-1, the J gene TRBJ2-7, with 15 bases fitting TRBD2. The DNA end lines up better with TRBJ2-5; the J call may be wrong. This CDR3 region has 17 residues. Germline lookup yields CDR1 DFQATT and CDR2 SNEGSKA (reference sequence). DNA of the CDR3: TGCAGTGCTAGAGATCTGGGACTAGCGGGGGGTGTGGAGACCCAGTACTTC. As protein: CSARDLGLAGGVETQYF.

V and J are TRBV20-1 and TRBJ2-5; tentative D call: TRBD1 (5 bases). This CDR3 region has 12 residues. The V end was cut by 6 bases, the J end by 4 bases, with 12 bases between. The germline gives CDR1 DFQATT, CDR2 SNEGSKA (reference sequence). The CDR3 nucleotides read TGCAGTGCCCCCCGGCAGGGAGAGACCCAGTACTTC. Amino acids: CSAPRQGETQYF.

This clonotype was counted only a few times. The rearrangement joins TRBV12-3 or TRBV12-4 to TRBJ2-5; 10 positions match TRBD2. The V segment lost 4 bases and the J segment 7 bases; nucleotides outside the gene matches: 9. The CDR3 length is 15 residues. The CDR3 loop is CASSSLAGEGVTQYF. In nucleotides, the CDR3 is TGTGCCAGCAGTTCCCTAGCGGGAGAGGGGGTGACCCAGTACTTC.

The genes are TRBV20-1 and TRBJ2-7; the match to TRBD2 covers 7 bases. CDR1 and CDR2 (germline): DFQATT, SNEGSKA (reference sequence). There are 17 residues in the CDR3. The trim removed 5 bases at V and 3 bases at J, leaving 19 bases unmatched. The CDR3 bases are TGCAGTGCTCATGGGAGGGGAGCGTTAATCCCTATCTACGAGCAGTACTTC. Amino acids: CSAHGRGALIPIYEQYF.

This sequence joins TRBV4-1 and TRBJ2-7, with 10 bases identical to TRBD2. J gave up 4 bases and V 1 base, and 7 bases lay outside the gene matches. The CDR3 runs to 16 residues. The germline gives CDR1 MGHRA, CDR2 YSYEKL. CDR3 DNA sequence: TGCGCCAGCAGCCAAGGGACTAGCGGAGAGGGTTACGAGCAGTACTTC. Its translation is CASSQGTSGEGYEQYF.

The rearrangement links TRBV6-5 to TRBJ1-3; D is unresolved. The CDR3 has 16 residues. V was clipped by 0 bases and J by 0 bases, with 9 bases between them. Germline V gene lookup returns CDR1 MNHEY and CDR2 SVGAGI. CDR3 coding DNA: TGTGCCAGCAGTTACTCGGTCGGTTTCTCTGGAAACACCATATATTTT. It is translated as CASSYSVGFSGNTIYF.